This T cell receptor (beta chain) emerged from a study of CD8 T cells in Susac syndrome. Germline lookup yields CDR1 LGHDT and CDR2 YNNKEL (reference sequence). The V and J ends lost 6 bases and 4 bases, in that order; junction bases with no gene match: 7. The CDR3 is 15 residues long. Random hexamers were used to reverse transcribe about 0.45 to 1 ug of RNA. Multiplex immunoSEQ PCR targeted 54 Vbeta and 13 Jbeta TCR beta segments. MiXCR, applied by TCRdb to the immunoSEQ multiplex PCR reads, yields one record per CDR3 protein. Of 53,000 or so distinct CDR3 sequences listed, 93% are singletons. The clonotype comes from a human donor in good health. The sample consisted of CD8+ T cells from PBMCs. V and J are TRBV3-1 and TRBJ2-2; 8 positions agree with TRBD2. As DNA, the CDR3 is TGTGCCAGCAGTCCATGGACTAGCTCCACCGGGGAGCTGTTTTTT. It codes for CASSPWTSSTGELFF.